One and the same sample provided the 14 T cell receptor beta chains below, sequenced in a study of early T cells in non-severe SARS-CoV-2 infection. TCRdb itself ran the 5' RACE reads through MiXCR, one entry per CDR3 protein. The sample has more than 35,000 distinct CDR3 sequences, 9.5% to 13% seen once. Sequenced: whole blood. The receptor source for this set is an adult who was a healthcare worker with PCR-confirmed SARS-CoV-2 infection or an uninfected control (not recorded which).

This clonotype was detected ten times or more. This chain links TRBV5-1 with TRBJ2-2, with D tentatively TRBD2 (5 bases). V was trimmed by 7 bases and J by 4 bases, leaving 11 bases between them. The CDR3 is 13 residues long. Germline CDR1 reads SGHRS; CDR2 reads YFSETQ. The CDR3 DNA reads as TGCGCCAGCCGAGGGCCGCGCACCGGGGAGCTGTTTTTT. Encoded protein: CASRGPRTGELFF.

At least ten counts were recorded for this clonotype. V usage is TRBV7-2 and J usage is TRBJ1-1, with 11 bases identical to TRBD1. Germline V gives CDR1 SGHTA, CDR2 FQGNSA. Losses at the gene ends were 3 bases for V and 5 bases for J; bases not matched to a gene: 8. CDR3 size: 16 residues. The CDR3 is CASSFSPGTGGTEAFF. The CDR3 DNA reads as TGTGCCAGCAGCTTTTCTCCCGGGACAGGGGGTACTGAAGCTTTCTTT.

This clonotype was recorded at least ten times. V is TRBV27 and J is TRBJ2-4; 8 positions agree with TRBD2. J gave up 0 bases and V 1 base, and 5 bases lay outside the gene matches. The CDR3 length is 17 residues. The germline CDR1 and CDR2 sequences are MNHEY and SMNVEV (reference sequence). Here the CDR3 DNA reads TGTGCCAGCAGTTTATTTTCCAGCGGGAGAGCCAAAAACATTCAGTACTTC. Translated: CASSLFSSGRAKNIQYF.

The genes are TRBV20-1 and TRBJ2-3, with TRBD2 matching over 7 bases. From germline, CDR1 is DFQATT and CDR2 SNEGSKA (reference sequence). This CDR3 is 15 amino acids long. J was trimmed by 2 bases and V by 1 base; bases with no gene match: 6. The CDR3 protein is CSARVSSGDTDTQYF. The CDR3 region has the DNA TGCAGTGCTAGAGTCTCTAGCGGTGACACAGATACGCAGTATTTT.

Only a few counts were recorded for this clonotype. The chain recombines TRBV5-4 with TRBJ2-1; D is ambiguous. The CDR3 is 16 residues long. V was shortened by 4 bases and J by 4 bases, with 18 bases between the two germline ends. Germline lookup yields CDR1 SGHNT and CDR2 YYREEE (reference sequence). CDR3 DNA sequence: TGTGCCAGCAGCACCATGGTGGTGTTAACGTACAATGAGCAGTTCTTC. It is translated as CASSTMVVLTYNEQFF.

The genes are TRBV6-1 and TRBJ1-1; no firm D call. With 0 bases removed from V and 0 bases from J, the gap between germline ends came to 8 bases. The CDR3 runs to 15 residues. From germline, CDR1 is MNHNS and CDR2 SASEGT. In DNA, the CDR3 is TGTGCCAGCAGTGAAGCCCTTACTGTGAACACTGAAGCTTTCTTT. Encoded protein: CASSEALTVNTEAFF.

This clonotype was counted only a few times. The chain has TRBV20-1 and TRBJ1-6, with 8 bases that match TRBD1. CDR3 length: 13 amino acids. Trimming cost V 4 bases and J 7 bases; bases outside gene matches: 3. CDR1 is DFQATT and CDR2 is SNEGSKA in the germline V gene (reference sequence). CDR3 sequence reads: CSAIDRGNSPLHF. The CDR3 DNA is TGCAGTGCTATTGACAGGGGAAATTCACCCCTCCACTTT.

The V call is TRBV19, the J call TRBJ1-5, with D possibly matching TRBD1 (5 bases). Trimming stripped 7 bases from V and 0 bases from J, with 13 bases between. Germline CDR1 is LNHDA and CDR2 is SQIVND (reference sequence). This CDR3 has 15 residues. CDR3 bases: TGTGCCAGTACCTGGACACAGAATAGCAATCAGCCCCAGCATTTT. Protein sequence: CASTWTQNSNQPQHF.

This clonotype was seen many times. In DNA form, the CDR3 reads TGTGCCAGCAGTTACTCGAGATTCTACAACCCCTATGGCTACACCTTC. Residues: CASSYSRFYNPYGYTF. The V and J genes are TRBV6-5 and TRBJ1-2, with D unclear. This CDR3 is built from 16 residues. CDR1 and CDR2 (germline): MNHEY, SVGAGI. Trimming cost V 0 bases and J 4 bases, with 15 bases left between them.

This clonotype was observed a handful of times. The rearrangement links TRBV19 to TRBJ2-7, with no clear D. Per the germline V gene, CDR1 is LNHDA and CDR2 is SQIVND (reference sequence). V gave up 3 bases and J gave up 0 bases, with 9 bases separating them. The CDR3 totals 14 residues. This CDR3 is CASSMSGRSYEQYF. In DNA form, the CDR3 reads TGTGCCAGTAGTATGTCCGGACGCTCCTACGAGCAGTACTTC.

This clonotype was detected ten times or more. V gene TRBV6-6 combines with J gene TRBJ2-6; D might be TRBD1 (6 bases). Germline values: CDR1 MNHNY, CDR2 SVGAGI (reference sequence). The CDR3 spans 14 residues. V lost 9 bases and J 1 base, leaving 10 bases between the germline ends. CDR3 loop: CASTGLSGANVLTF. The CDR3 DNA follows: TGTGCCAGTACAGGGCTATCTGGGGCCAACGTCCTGACTTTC.

This chain connects TRBV6-2 or TRBV6-3 to TRBJ1-2; the D gene is possibly TRBD1 (5 bases). CDR1 MNHEY and CDR2 SVGEGT come from the germline V gene. Trimming took off 2 bases at V and 8 bases at J, with 18 bases between the two ends. This CDR3 has 15 residues. The CDR3, as DNA: TGTGCCAGCAGTTACAAGACTTCGACAGCAGGCGGCTACACCTTC. This codes for CASSYKTSTAGGYTF.

The rearrangement joins TRBV29-1 to TRBJ2-5; D perhaps matches TRBD1 (5 bases). The ends were cut back, 6 bases at V and 5 bases at J, with 10 bases in the middle. Germline V gene lookup returns CDR1 SQVTM and CDR2 ANQGSEA. The CDR3 has 11 amino acids. CDR3 coding DNA: TGCAGCGTCGAAAGGGGCGAGACCCAGTACTTC. This sequence encodes CSVERGETQYF.

This clonotype showed up many times. The chain recombines TRBV6-2 or TRBV6-3 with TRBJ2-7; D may be TRBD2 (5 bases). CDR1 and CDR2 from the germline V gene are MNHEY and SVGEGT. V lost 7 bases, J lost 2 bases, and 15 bases lay in between. The CDR3 totals 14 residues. The CDR3 is CASTRGRSTYEQYF. CDR3 in DNA: TGTGCCAGCACCCGGGGAAGGTCTACCTACGAGCAGTACTTC.